This TCR beta chain was observed in a study of cytomegalovirus exposure and HLA in healthy donors. Study details: Of the donors genotyped, 398 in all, 65% to 90% fell in the Caucasian-associated ancestry cluster.

Amplification used 60 Vbeta primers and 13 Jbeta primers. The protocol was immunoSEQ multiplex PCR, while the TCRdb copy is restricted to in-frame clones and leaves out a portion. The sample lists roughly 290,000 clones; 80% were seen once. This clone has just a few counts. What it binds is not known. After removal of 4 bases from V and 1 base from J, the junction contained 10 bases not matched to a gene. From germline, CDR1 is MGHRA and CDR2 YSYEKL. The CDR3 has 16 residues. General study findings and limits: A later analysis linked about 17,000 TCR beta sequences to HLA alleles at 0.05 false discovery rate.

V and J are TRBV4-1 and TRBJ2-7, with 7 positions matching TRBD2. The sequenced material came from PBMCs. This clonotype was obtained from a girl aged 2-15 years in good health and CMV-seronegative. The CDR3 DNA reads as TGCGCCAGCAGCCTGACGGTTGGGCGGGAGTCCTACGAGCAGTACTTC. Protein sequence: CASSLTVGRESYEQYF.